This TCR beta chain appears in the sequencing data of a study of sequential checkpoint blockade in melanoma. Study in general: Arm A got nivolumab then ipilimumab; arm B the reverse, 1:1.

The treatment: randomized to nivolumab then ipilimumab (arm A) or the reverse (arm B). Patients had received no earlier DNA-damaging chemotherapy. From thawed PBMCs, live CD3+CD8+ cells negative for CD19 and CD56 were sorted. The protocol was immunoSEQ multiplex PCR, while the TCRdb copy is restricted to in-frame clones and leaves out a portion. The data contain some 26,000 clones, roughly 76% of them singletons. Sequenced here: CD8+ T cells sorted from blood (inferred from file names), sampled from a patient given nivolumab and ipilimumab in sequence. This clonotype was sampled from a human donor with melanoma.

CDR3 nucleotide sequence: TGTGCCAGTACCTTCACACCTAACTATGGCTACACCTTC. Its protein product is CASTFTPNYGYTF. The V and J genes are TRBV19 and TRBJ1-2; D is undetermined. The CDR3 consists of 13 residues. Germline lookup yields CDR1 LNHDA and CDR2 SQIVND (reference sequence). Trimming removed 7 bases at V and 0 bases at J, with 9 bases between.